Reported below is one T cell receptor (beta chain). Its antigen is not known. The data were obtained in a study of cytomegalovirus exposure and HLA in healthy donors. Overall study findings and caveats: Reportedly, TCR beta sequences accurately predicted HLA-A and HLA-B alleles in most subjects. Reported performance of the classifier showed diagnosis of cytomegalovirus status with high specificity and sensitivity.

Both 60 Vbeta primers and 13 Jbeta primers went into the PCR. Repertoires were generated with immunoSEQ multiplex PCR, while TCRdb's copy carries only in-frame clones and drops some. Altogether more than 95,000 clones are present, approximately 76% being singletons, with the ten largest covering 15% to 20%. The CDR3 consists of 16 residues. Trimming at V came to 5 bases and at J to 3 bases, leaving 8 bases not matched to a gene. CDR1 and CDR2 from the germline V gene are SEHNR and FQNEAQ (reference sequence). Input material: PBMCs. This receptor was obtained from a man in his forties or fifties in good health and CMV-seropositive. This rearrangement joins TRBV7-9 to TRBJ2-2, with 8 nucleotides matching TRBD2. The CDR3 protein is CASSPPGLGYTGELFF. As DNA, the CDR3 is TGTGCCAGCAGCCCCCCGGGACTAGGGTACACCGGGGAGCTGTTTTTT.